This T cell receptor (beta chain) was sequenced during a study of T cells in Graves' hyperthyroidism and ophthalmopathy. RNA transcripts yielded amplified TCR beta CDR3 regions. The study used the HTBI primer set for a first-round RT-PCR of the TCR CDR3. Using its own MiXCR run on the multiplex PCR reads, TCRdb lists one record per CDR3 protein. The table has 250,000 to 300,000 distinct CDR3 sequences, approximately 18% seen once. This sample holds PBMCs from roughly 10 ml fresh peripheral blood. Sequencing was carried out using blood. This clonotype originated in a man aged 45-60 years with Graves' ophthalmopathy.

CDR3 sequence reads: CASSTQGSNSPLHF. CDR3 nucleotide sequence: TGTGCCAGCAGTACACAGGGCTCCAATTCACCCCTCCACTTT. V and J are TRBV12-3 or TRBV12-4 and TRBJ1-6, with D tentatively TRBD1 (6 bases). V lost 5 bases to trimming and J lost 7 bases, with 12 bases between them. The CDR3 length is 14 residues.